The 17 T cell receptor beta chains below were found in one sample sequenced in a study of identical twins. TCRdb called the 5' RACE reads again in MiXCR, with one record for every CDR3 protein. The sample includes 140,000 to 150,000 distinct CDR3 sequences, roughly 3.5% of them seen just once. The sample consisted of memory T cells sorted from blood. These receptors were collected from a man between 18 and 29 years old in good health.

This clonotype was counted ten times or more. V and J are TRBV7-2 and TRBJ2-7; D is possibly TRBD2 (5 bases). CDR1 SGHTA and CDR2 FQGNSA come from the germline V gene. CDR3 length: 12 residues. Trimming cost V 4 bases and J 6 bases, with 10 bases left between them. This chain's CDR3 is CASSWLAGEQYF. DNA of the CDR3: TGTGCCAGCAGCTGGCTAGCAGGCGAGCAGTACTTC.

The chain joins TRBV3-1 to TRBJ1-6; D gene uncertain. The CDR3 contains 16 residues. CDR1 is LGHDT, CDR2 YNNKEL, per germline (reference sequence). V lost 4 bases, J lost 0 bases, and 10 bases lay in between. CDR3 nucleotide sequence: TGTGCCAGCAGCCCCAGGACTAACTCCTATAATTCACCCCTCCACTTT. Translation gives CASSPRTNSYNSPLHF. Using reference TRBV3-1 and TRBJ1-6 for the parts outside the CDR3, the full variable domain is DTAVSQTPKYLVTQMGNDKSIKCEQNLGHDTMYWYKQDSKKFLKIMFSYNNKELIINETVPNRFSPKSPDKAHLNLHINSLELGDSAVYFCASSPRTNSYNSPLHFGNGTRLTVT.

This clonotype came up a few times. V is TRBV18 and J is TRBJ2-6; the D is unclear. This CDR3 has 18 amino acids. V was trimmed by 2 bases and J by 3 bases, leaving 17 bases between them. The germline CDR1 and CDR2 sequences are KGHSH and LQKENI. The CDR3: CASSPMTGPLGGANVLTF. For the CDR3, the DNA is TGTGCCAGCTCACCAATGACCGGGCCTCTGGGTGGGGCCAACGTCCTGACTTTC.

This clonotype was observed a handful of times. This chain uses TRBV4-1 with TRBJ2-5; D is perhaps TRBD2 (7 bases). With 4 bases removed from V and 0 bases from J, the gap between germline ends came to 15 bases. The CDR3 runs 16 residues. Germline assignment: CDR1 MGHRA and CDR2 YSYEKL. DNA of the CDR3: TGCGCCAGCAGCCGCCCCGGGGGGCCAAACCAAGAGACCCAGTACTTC. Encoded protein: CASSRPGGPNQETQYF.

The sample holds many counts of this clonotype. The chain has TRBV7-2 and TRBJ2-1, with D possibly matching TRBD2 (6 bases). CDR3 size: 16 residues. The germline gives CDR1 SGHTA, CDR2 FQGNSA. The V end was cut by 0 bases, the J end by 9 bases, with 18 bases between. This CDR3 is CASSLAGLATASEQFF. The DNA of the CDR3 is TGTGCCAGCAGCTTAGCAGGGCTAGCGACGGCCAGTGAGCAGTTCTTC.

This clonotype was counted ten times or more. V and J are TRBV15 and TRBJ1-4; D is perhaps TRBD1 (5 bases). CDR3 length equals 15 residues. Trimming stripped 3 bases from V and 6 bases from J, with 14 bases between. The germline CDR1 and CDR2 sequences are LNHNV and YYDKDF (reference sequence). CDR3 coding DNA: TGTGCCACCAGCAGGCCCGGAGACAGTTATGAAAAACTGTTTTTT. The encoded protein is CATSRPGDSYEKLFF.

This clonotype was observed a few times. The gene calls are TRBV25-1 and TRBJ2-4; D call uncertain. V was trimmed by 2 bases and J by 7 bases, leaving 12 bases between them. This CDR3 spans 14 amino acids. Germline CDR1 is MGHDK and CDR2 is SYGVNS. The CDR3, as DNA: TGTGCCAGCAGTGAAGCCATCCTAGAGAACATTCAGTACTTC. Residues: CASSEAILENIQYF.

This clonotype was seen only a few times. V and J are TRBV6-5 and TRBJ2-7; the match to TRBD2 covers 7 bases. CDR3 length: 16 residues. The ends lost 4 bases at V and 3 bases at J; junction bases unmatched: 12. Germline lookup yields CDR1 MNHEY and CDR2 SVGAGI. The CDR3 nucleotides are TGTGCCAGCAGTTTCCCCACCTCGGGGGGAGACTACGAGCAGTACTTC. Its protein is CASSFPTSGGDYEQYF.

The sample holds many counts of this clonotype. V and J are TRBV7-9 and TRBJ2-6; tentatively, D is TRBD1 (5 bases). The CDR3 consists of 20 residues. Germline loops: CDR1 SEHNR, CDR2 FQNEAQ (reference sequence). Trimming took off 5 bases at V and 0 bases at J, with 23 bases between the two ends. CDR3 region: CASSPKPGTGISSGANVLTF. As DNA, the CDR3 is TGTGCCAGCAGCCCCAAACCCGGCACAGGAATAAGCTCTGGGGCCAACGTCCTGACTTTC.

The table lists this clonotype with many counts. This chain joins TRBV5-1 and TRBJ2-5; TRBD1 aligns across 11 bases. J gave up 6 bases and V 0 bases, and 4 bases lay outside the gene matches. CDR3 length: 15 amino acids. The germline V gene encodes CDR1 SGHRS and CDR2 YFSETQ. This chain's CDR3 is CASSLGTGGVQTQYF. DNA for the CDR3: TGCGCCAGCAGCTTGGGGACAGGGGGCGTTCAGACCCAGTACTTC.

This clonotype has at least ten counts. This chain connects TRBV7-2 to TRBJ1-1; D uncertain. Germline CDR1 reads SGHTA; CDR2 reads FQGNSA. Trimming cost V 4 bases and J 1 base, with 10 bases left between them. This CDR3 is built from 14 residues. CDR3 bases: TGTGCCAGCAGCTCCCCGGCGTGGAACACTGAAGCTTTCTTT. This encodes CASSSPAWNTEAFF.

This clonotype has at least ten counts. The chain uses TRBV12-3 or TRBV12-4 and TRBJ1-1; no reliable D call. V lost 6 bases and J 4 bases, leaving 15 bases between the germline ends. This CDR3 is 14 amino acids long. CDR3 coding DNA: TGTGCCAGCAGACCCGGGTCCCGGACCACTGAAGCTTTCTTT. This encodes CASRPGSRTTEAFF.

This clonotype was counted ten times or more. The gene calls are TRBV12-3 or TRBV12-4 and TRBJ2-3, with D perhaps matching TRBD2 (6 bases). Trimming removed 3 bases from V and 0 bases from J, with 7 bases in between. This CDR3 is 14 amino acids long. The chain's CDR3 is CASSFAGSTDTQYF. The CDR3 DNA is TGTGCCAGCAGTTTCGCGGGAAGCACAGATACGCAGTATTTT.

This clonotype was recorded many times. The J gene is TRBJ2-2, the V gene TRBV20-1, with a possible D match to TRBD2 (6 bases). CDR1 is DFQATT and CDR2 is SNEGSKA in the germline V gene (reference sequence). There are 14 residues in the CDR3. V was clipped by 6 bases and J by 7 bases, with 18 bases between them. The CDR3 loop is CSARDSGAFGELFF. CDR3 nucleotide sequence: TGCAGTGCCAGGGACTCAGGAGCTTTCGGGGAGCTGTTTTTT.

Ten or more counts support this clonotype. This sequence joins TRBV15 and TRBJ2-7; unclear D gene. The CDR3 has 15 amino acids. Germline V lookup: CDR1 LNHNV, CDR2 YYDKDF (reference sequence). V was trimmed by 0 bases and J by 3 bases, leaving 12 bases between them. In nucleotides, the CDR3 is TGTGCCACCAGCAGAGATCTTGCGGAGAACTACGAGCAGTACGTC. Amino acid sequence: CATSRDLAENYEQYV.

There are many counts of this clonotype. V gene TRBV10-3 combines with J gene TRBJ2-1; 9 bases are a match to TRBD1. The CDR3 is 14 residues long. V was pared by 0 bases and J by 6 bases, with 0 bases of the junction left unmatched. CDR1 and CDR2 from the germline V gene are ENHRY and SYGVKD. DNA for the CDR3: TGTGCCATCAGTGAGTCGACAGGGGGCAATGAGCAGTTCTTC. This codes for CAISESTGGNEQFF.

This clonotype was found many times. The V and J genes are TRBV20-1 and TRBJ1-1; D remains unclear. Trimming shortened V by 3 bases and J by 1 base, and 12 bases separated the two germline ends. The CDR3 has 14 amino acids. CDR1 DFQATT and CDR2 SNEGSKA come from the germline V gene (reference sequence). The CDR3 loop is CSASPLLRNTEAFF. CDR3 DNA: TGCAGTGCTAGCCCTTTATTACGGAACACTGAAGCTTTCTTT.